Listed below are T cell receptor beta chains from one sample, sequenced in a study of cytomegalovirus exposure and HLA in healthy donors. Data came from immunoSEQ multiplex PCR; TCRdb stores just in-frame clones and leaves some out. Of under 300,000 clones listed, about 81% were seen once; the top ten hold 7% to 9%. The sequencing input was PBMCs. All receptors come from a woman in her sixties or seventies in good health and CMV-seropositive. CDR3s include the opening cysteine and the closing phenylalanine or tryptophan. Each record gives: J gene, D gene, clone size, V gene, CDR3 protein, CDR3 DNA. D genes are given only for firm matches. Not all rows give a size; the values are once, few, many and, for expanded clones, a class.

TRBJ2-2 TRBD1 . TRBV29-1 CSVLPHRGTNTGELFF TGCAGCGTCCTCCCCCACAGGGGGACGAACACCGGGGAGCTGTTTTTT
TRBJ1-3 . once TRBV19 CASSMGTGGNTIYF TGTGCCAGTAGTATGGGTACGGGGGGAAACACCATATATTTT
TRBJ2-3 TRBD2 . TRBV19 CASSTRRGRALDTQYF TGTGCCAGTAGTACCAGGCGCGGGAGGGCCTTAGATACGCAGTATTTT
TRBJ2-1 TRBD2 . TRBV5-6 CASSQVGLAGDNEQFF TGTGCCAGCAGCCAAGTGGGACTAGCGGGAGATAATGAGCAGTTCTTC
TRBJ2-1 TRBD2 . TRBV19 CASSIEGGNNEQFF TGTGCCAGTAGTATAGAGGGGGGGAACAATGAGCAGTTCTTC
TRBJ2-7 TRBD2 . TRBV28 CASRLSGSPYEQYF TGTGCCAGCAGACTTAGCGGGAGCCCCTACGAGCAGTACTTC
TRBJ2-5 TRBD1 . TRBV28 CASSSYPGGQETQYF TGTGCCAGCAGTTCCTACCCAGGGGGCCAAGAGACCCAGTACTTC
TRBJ2-2 TRBD1 . TRBV5-1 CASSGEPGQGAAGELFF TGCGCCAGCAGCGGGGAACCGGGACAGGGGGCCGCCGGGGAGCTGTTTTTT
TRBJ2-3 . . TRBV9 CASSVASGDTQYF TGTGCCAGCAGCGTAGCCTCGGGAGATACGCAGTATTTT
TRBJ2-3 . . TRBV7-3 CASSLSPGMMDTQYF TGTGCCAGCAGCTTAAGTCCGGGGATGATGGATACGCAGTATTTT
TRBJ1-2 TRBD1 . TRBV11-2 CASSPDRGGYTF TGTGCCAGCAGCCCGGACAGGGGGGGCTACACCTTC
TRBJ1-2 TRBD1 . TRBV6-5 CASTKQGRPYGYTF TGTGCCAGCACAAAACAGGGGCGTCCCTATGGCTACACCTTC
TRBJ1-1 . . TRBV5-1 CASSLGVTDQNTEAFF TGCGCCAGCAGCTTAGGGGTGACCGATCAGAACACTGAAGCTTTCTTT
TRBJ2-7 . . TRBV2 CATRRQGNHEQYF TGTGCCACCAGGAGGCAGGGGAACCACGAGCAGTACTTC
TRBJ1-5 . . TRBV6-5 CASSYSSRLNQPQHF TGTGCCAGCAGTTACTCGAGCAGGCTCAATCAGCCCCAGCATTTT
TRBJ1-5 . few TRBV7-6 CASDRLTSNQPQHF TGTGCCAGCGACAGGCTAACTAGCAATCAGCCCCAGCATTTT
TRBJ1-5 TRBD1 . TRBV19 CASSYLRGPQPQHF TGTGCCAGTAGTTACCTCAGGGGGCCCCAGCCCCAGCATTTT
TRBJ1-4 TRBD1 . TRBV6-1 CASSRQGLGNEKLFF TGTGCCAGCAGCAGACAGGGCCTTGGTAATGAAAAACTGTTTTTT
TRBJ1-4 . . TRBV18 CASSPWRSNEKLFF TGTGCCAGCTCACCGTGGAGGTCTAATGAAAAACTGTTTTTT
TRBJ1-3 . . TRBV7-9 CASSYREPNTIYF TGTGCCAGCAGTTACAGGGAGCCGAACACCATATATTTT
TRBJ1-1 . . TRBV28 CASSLSQPGREARAFF TGTGCCAGCAGTTTATCCCAACCCGGAAGGGAGGCTAGAGCTTTCTTT
TRBJ2-3 TRBD2 . TRBV7-3 CASSITGTSGTDTQYF TGTGCCAGCAGTATAACCGGGACTAGCGGCACAGATACGCAGTATTTT